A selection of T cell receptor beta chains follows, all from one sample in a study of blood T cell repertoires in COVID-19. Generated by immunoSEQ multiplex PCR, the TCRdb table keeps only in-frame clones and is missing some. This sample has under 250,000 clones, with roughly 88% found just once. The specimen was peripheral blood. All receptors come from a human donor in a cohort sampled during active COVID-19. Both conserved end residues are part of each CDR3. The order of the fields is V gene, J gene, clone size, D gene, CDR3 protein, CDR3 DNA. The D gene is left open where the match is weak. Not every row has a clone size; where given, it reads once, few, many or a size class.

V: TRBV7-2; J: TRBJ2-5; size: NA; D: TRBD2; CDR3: CASSPPSGRAGETQYF; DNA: TGTGCCAGCAGCCCCCCTAGCGGGAGGGCCGGAGAGACCCAGTACTTC
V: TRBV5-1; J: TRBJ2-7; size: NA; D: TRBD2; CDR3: CASSLWTSGSSYEQYF; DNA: TGCGCCAGCAGCCTCTGGACTAGCGGGTCCTCCTACGAGCAGTACTTC
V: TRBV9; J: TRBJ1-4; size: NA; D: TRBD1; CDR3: CASSARDRAGEKLFF; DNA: TGTGCCAGCAGCGCTCGGGACAGGGCGGGAGAAAAACTGTTTTTT
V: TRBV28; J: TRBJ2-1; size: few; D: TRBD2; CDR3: CASSLRLAENNEQFF; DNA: TGTGCCAGCAGTTTACGGCTAGCGGAAAACAATGAGCAGTTCTTC
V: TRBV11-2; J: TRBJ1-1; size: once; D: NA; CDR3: CASKLNGDTEAFF; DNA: TGTGCCAGCAAGTTAAACGGGGACACTGAAGCTTTCTTT
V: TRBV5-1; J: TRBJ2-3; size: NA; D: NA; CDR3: CASSSDGGSTDTQYF; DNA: TGCGCCAGCAGCTCAGATGGCGGCAGCACAGATACGCAGTATTTT
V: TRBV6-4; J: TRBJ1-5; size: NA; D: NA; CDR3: CASSDRGRFQPQHF; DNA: TGTGCCAGCAGTGACAGGGGAAGGTTTCAGCCCCAGCATTTT
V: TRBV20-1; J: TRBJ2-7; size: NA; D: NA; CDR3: CSAAAGVEQYF; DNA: TGCAGTGCTGCAGCAGGGGTCGAGCAGTACTTC
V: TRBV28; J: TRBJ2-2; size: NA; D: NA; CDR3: CASSTGGDTGELFF; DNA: TGTGCCAGCAGTACAGGGGGGGACACCGGGGAGCTGTTTTTT
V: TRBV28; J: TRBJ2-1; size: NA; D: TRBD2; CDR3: CASSLIGASGSDEQFF; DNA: TGTGCCAGCAGTTTGATAGGCGCTAGCGGGAGCGATGAGCAGTTCTTC
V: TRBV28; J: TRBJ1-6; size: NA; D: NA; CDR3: CASSFVPGRNAPLHF; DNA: TGTGCCAGCAGTTTTGTCCCAGGGCGGAATGCACCCCTCCACTTT
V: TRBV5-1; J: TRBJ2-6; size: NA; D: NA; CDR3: CASSLANVGANVLTF; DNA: TGCGCCAGCAGCTTGGCCAATGTTGGGGCCAACGTCCTGACTTTC
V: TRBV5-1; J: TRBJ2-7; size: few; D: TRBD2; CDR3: CASSFSGRASYEQYF; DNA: TGCGCCAGCAGCTTTAGCGGGAGGGCCTCCTACGAGCAGTACTTC
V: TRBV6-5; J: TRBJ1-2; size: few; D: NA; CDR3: CASSYYPRGTYGYTF; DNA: TGTGCCAGCAGTTATTACCCTCGGGGGACCTATGGCTACACCTTC
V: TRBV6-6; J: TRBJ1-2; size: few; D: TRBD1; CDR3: CASSPGGPYGYTF; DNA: TGTGCCAGCAGTCCAGGGGGCCCCTATGGCTACACCTTC
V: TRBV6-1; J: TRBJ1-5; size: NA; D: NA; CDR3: CASSEQVRVNQPQHF; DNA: TGTGCCAGCAGTGAACAGGTCAGGGTGAATCAGCCCCAGCATTTT
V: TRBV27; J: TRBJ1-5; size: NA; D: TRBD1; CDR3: CASRQRGPGGDQPQHF; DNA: TGTGCCAGCAGACAAAGGGGTCCAGGGGGTGATCAGCCCCAGCATTTT
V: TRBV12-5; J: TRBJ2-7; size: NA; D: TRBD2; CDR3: CASGLAGLAGGGYEQYF; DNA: TGTGCTAGTGGTTTGGCGGGACTAGCGGGGGGAGGCTACGAGCAGTACTTC
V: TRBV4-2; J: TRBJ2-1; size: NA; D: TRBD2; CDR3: CASSQEAGGEQFF; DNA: TGTGCCAGCAGCCAAGAGGCGGGGGGTGAGCAGTTCTTC
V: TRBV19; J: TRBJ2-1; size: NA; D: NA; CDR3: CASSILGSGTYNEQFF; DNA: TGTGCCAGTAGTATATTAGGTTCGGGGACCTACAATGAGCAGTTCTTC
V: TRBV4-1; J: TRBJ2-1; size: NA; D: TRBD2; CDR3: CASSQGLARSSYNEQFF; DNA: TGCGCCAGCAGCCAAGGACTAGCACGCAGCTCCTACAATGAGCAGTTCTTC